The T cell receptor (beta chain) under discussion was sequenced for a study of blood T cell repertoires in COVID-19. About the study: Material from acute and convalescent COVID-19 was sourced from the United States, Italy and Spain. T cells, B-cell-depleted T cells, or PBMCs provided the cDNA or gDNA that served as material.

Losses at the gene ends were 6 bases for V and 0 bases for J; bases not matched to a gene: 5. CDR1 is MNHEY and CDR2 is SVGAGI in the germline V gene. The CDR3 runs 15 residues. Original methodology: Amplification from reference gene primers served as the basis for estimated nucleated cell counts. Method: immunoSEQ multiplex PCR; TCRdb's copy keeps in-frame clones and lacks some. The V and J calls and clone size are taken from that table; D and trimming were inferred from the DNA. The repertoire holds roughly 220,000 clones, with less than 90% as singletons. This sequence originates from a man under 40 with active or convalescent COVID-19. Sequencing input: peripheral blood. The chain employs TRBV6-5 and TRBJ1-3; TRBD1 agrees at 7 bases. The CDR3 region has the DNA TGTGCCAGCAGGCTACAGGGGAGCTCTGGAAACACCATATATTTT. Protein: CASRLQGSSGNTIYF.